These T cell receptor beta chains were read from a single sample in a study of beta chain features in type 1 diabetes. TCRdb's table, derived via immunoSEQ multiplex PCR, lists solely in-frame clones and lacks some. The sample has more than 100,000 clones; 16% are singletons. The sample comprised central memory CD4+ T cells from blood. The receptors derive from a man aged 25-45 years with type 1 diabetes. CDR3s include the opening cysteine and the closing phenylalanine or tryptophan. The order of the fields is D gene, V gene, CDR3 protein. D genes are given only for firm matches.

TRBD2	TRBV4-3	CASSQEAGGISDTQYF
-	TRBV6-5	CASSVDLNAYEQYF
-	TRBV5-1	CASSLTPQVGGYTF
-	TRBV7-2	CASSLERRQPQHF
-	TRBV5-1	CASSLDSDGYTF
-	TRBV18	CASSADATNEKLFF
-	TRBV7-8	CASSLRRGLDGYTF
TRBD1	TRBV9	CASTTEGQGTDTQYF
-	TRBV5-1	CASSTGLGGANVLTF
-	TRBV14	CASSQNHRDTQYF
-	TRBV2	CASSDSLDREVLRSYNEQFF
-	TRBV20-1	CSARGGTEAFF
TRBD1	TRBV7-9	CASSSRGLTDTQYF
TRBD1	TRBV28	CATRTGATSGNTIYF
-	TRBV5-1	CASSTGHLNTGELFF
TRBD2	TRBV6-5	CASSSGTRETQYF
TRBD1	TRBV11-2	CASSTYRGGYNEQFF
-	TRBV4-2	CASSQVRQGGEQFF
TRBD1	TRBV5-5	CASSSGTDTDTQYF
TRBD1	TRBV7-2	CASSFRQGIGNEQFF
-	TRBV6-5	CASSRGVSGANVLTF
-	TRBV29-1	CSTRGGVATEAFF
-	TRBV2	CASSVASYEQYF
-	TRBV6-6	CASSDSQDRNGEQYF
TRBD2	TRBV14	CASKTSGGQETQYF
-	TRBV11-3	CASTTRARGPSGDTQYF
-	TRBV30	CAWSRAGGLNQPQHF
TRBD2	TRBV6-1	CASSEQGLAGMETQYF
TRBD1	TRBV4-2	CASSRDRQVTDTQYF
-	TRBV2	CASSGTEEGYTF
TRBD1	TRBV9	CASSVRSQGAGYNEQFF
-	TRBV30	CAWSVGASDQPQHF
TRBD1	TRBV7-3	CASSVTGIKSGANVLTF
TRBD2	TRBV5-1	CASMIRTSGGEQETQYF
-	TRBV5-4	CASSIKGHSETQYF
-	TRBV7-9	CASSLGADTQYF
-	TRBV13	CASSLSGAFSYNEQFF
-	TRBV29-1	CSVVITGPGMTQYF
-	TRBV7-6	CASSLLGRGETQYF
-	TRBV7-6	CASSSQGKFEQFF
TRBD1	TRBV4-2	CASSPGQGKSNEQFF
-	TRBV7-8	CASSVSSGANVLTF
-	TRBV27	CASSPLQGTNEKLFF
-	TRBV6-5	CASSYSGRDTEAFF
-	TRBV19	CASSARGHIQYF
-	TRBV7-2	CASSPARISYGYTF
TRBD1	TRBV10-3	CAISDFMRQGMGAFF
-	TRBV7-9	CASSLQMGGELFF
-	TRBV30	CAWTGTGRNQPQHF